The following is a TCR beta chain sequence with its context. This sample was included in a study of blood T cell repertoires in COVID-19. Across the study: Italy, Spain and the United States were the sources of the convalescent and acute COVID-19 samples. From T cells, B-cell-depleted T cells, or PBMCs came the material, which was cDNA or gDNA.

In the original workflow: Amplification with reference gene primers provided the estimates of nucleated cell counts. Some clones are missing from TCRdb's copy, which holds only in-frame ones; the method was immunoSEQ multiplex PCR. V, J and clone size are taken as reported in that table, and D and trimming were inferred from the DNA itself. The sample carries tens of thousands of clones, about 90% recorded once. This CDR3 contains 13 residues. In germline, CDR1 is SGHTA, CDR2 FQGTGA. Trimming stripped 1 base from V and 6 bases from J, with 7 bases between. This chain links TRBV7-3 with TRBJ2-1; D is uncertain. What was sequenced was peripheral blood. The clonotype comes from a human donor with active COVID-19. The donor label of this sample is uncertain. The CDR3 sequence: CASSLISGNEQFF. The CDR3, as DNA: TGTGCCAGCAGCTTAATTTCCGGCAATGAGCAGTTCTTC. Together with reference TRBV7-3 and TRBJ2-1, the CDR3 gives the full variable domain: GAGVSQTPSNKVTEKGKYVELRCDPISGHTALYWYRQSLGQGPEFLIYFQGTGAADDSGLPNDRFFAVRPEGSVSTLKIQRTERGDSAVYLCASSLISGNEQFFGPGTRLTVL.